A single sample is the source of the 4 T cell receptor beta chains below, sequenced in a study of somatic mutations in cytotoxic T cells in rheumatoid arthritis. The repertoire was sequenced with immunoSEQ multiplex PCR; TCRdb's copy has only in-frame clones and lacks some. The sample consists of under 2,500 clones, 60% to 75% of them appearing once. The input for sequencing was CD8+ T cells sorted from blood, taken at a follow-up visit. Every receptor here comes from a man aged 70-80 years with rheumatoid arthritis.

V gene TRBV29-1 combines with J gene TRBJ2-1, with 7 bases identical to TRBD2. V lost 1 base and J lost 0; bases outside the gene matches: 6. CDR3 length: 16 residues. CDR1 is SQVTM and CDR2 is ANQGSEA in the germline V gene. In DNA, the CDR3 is TGCAGCGTTGAAGGAGATGCGGGAGTCTCCTACAATGAGCAGTTCTTC. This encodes CSVEGDAGVSYNEQFF.

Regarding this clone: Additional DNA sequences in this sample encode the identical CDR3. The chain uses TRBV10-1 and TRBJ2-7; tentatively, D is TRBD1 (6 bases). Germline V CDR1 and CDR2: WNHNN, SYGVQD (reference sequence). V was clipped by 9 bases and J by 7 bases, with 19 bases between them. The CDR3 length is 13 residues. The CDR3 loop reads CASSLKQGWEQYF. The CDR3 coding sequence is TGCGCCAGTAGCTTAAAACAGGGTTGGGAGCAGTACTTC.

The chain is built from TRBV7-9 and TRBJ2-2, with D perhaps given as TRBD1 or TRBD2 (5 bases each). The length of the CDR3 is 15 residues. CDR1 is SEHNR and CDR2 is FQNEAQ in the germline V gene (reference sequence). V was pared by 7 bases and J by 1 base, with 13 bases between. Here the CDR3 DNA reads TGTGCCAGCAACGGAAAGGGGAGGAACACCGGGGAGCTGTTTTTT. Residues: CASNGKGRNTGELFF.

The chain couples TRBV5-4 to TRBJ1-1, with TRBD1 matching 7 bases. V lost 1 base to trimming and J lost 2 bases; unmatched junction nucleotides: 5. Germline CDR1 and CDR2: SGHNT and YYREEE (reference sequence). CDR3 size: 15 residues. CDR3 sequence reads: CASSLSWTGNTEAFF. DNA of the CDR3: TGTGCCAGCAGCTTGAGTTGGACAGGAAACACTGAAGCTTTCTTT.